The rows below give T cell receptor beta chains drawn from one sample of a study of cytomegalovirus exposure and HLA in healthy donors. Repertoires were generated with immunoSEQ multiplex PCR, while TCRdb's copy carries only in-frame clones and drops some. The sample table includes around 76,000 clones. The sequencing sample was made of PBMCs. The source of these receptors is a boy between 10 and 17 years old in good health and CMV-seronegative. CDR3s include the opening cysteine and the closing phenylalanine or tryptophan. A D gene is named only where the DNA matches it firmly.

cdr3_length j_call d_call v_call cdr3_aa cdr3_nt
13 TRBJ2-1 TRBD2 TRBV2 CASSGSAGGEQFF TGTGCCAGCAGTGGAAGTGCGGGGGGTGAGCAGTTCTTC
13 TRBJ2-3 TRBD2 TRBV6-4 CASSEREADTQYF TGTGCCAGCAGTGAGCGGGAGGCAGATACGCAGTATTTT
15 TRBJ1-1 TRBD1 TRBV5-1 CASSPGDRQTTEAFF TGCGCCAGCAGCCCGGGGGACAGGCAAACGACTGAAGCTTTCTTT
19 TRBJ2-3 TRBD2 TRBV9 CASSVGRGILAGITDTQYF TGTGCCAGCAGCGTAGGCCGAGGTATACTAGCGGGGATCACAGATACGCAGTATTTT
16 TRBJ2-3 TRBD1 TRBV25-1 CASSGSGTGLTDTQYF TGTGCCAGCAGTGGATCCGGGACAGGGCTTACAGATACGCAGTATTTT
11 TRBJ2-7 TRBD1 TRBV20-1 CSARNRGEQYF TGCAGTGCTAGAAACAGGGGCGAGCAGTACTTC
15 TRBJ1-4 NA TRBV5-1 CASSLDPGMDEKLFF TGCGCCAGCAGCTTGGACCCAGGGATGGATGAAAAACTGTTTTTT
14 TRBJ1-5 NA TRBV6-5 CASSFIRGNQHQNF TGTGCCAGCAGTTTTATCCGAGGCAATCAGCACCAGAATTTT
15 TRBJ1-1 NA TRBV19 CASLEDRWGYAEAFF TGTGCCAGTTTAGAAGACAGGTGGGGATACGCTGAAGCTTTCTTT
19 TRBJ2-7 NA TRBV29-1 CSVTPPASEREMGSYEQYF TGCAGCGTCACGCCCCCGGCGTCGGAGAGGGAGATGGGCTCCTACGAGCAGTACTTC
16 TRBJ1-2 NA TRBV5-4 CASSLPKGQGVYGYTF TGTGCCAGCAGCTTGCCTAAGGGGCAGGGTGTTTATGGCTACACCTTC
14 TRBJ2-7 NA TRBV2 CASTRRVGGHEQYF TGTGCCAGCACTCGTCGGGTAGGGGGTCACGAGCAGTACTTC
13 TRBJ1-1 NA TRBV6-6 CASSYSRVTEAFF TGTGCCAGCAGTTACAGTCGGGTCACTGAAGCTTTCTTT
16 TRBJ2-3 TRBD2 TRBV11-3 CASSRGTSGRTDTQYF TGTGCCAGCAGCCGCGGGACTAGCGGGCGCACAGATACGCAGTATTTT
13 TRBJ1-5 NA TRBV15 CATSRDFDQPQHF TGTGCCACCAGCAGAGATTTCGATCAGCCCCAGCATTTT
20 TRBJ1-5 NA TRBV29-1 CSVEDRHAPAGTGGRQPQHF TGCAGCGTTGAAGATCGACATGCTCCCGCGGGGACCGGTGGCAGGCAGCCCCAGCATTTT
14 TRBJ2-5 NA TRBV7-9 CASSASGTQETQYF TGTGCCAGCAGCGCCTCCGGGACTCAAGAGACCCAGTACTTC
17 TRBJ2-3 TRBD1 TRBV7-3 CASSSRDRTQGTDTQYF TGTGCCAGCAGCTCCAGGGACAGAACGCAGGGCACAGATACGCAGTATTTT
12 TRBJ1-1 NA TRBV29-1 CSVGQMNTEAFF TGCAGCGTTGGACAAATGAACACTGAAGCTTTCTTT
16 TRBJ2-3 TRBD2 TRBV7-2 CASSPGLAGFADTQYF TGTGCCAGCAGTCCGGGACTAGCGGGGTTTGCAGATACGCAGTATTTT
15 TRBJ2-3 TRBD2 TRBV5-1 CASSFGGARTDTQYF TGCGCCAGCAGCTTCGGGGGGGCGAGGACAGATACGCAGTATTTT
11 TRBJ1-1 NA TRBV2 CASSEVREAFF TGTGCCAGCAGTGAAGTGCGTGAAGCTTTCTTT
14 TRBJ1-1 NA TRBV29-1 CSVERSRGGTEAFF TGCAGCGTTGAGAGGTCCAGGGGCGGCACTGAAGCTTTCTTT
13 TRBJ1-6 NA TRBV30 CAWAGTHNSPLHF TGTGCCTGGGCCGGGACTCATAATTCACCCCTCCACTTT
13 TRBJ1-2 TRBD1 TRBV6-6 CASTYRGWEGYTF TGTGCCAGCACCTACAGGGGGTGGGAGGGCTACACCTTC
16 TRBJ2-1 TRBD2 TRBV19 CASSTLAEGLRDEQFF TGTGCCAGTAGTACCCTAGCGGAGGGGCTACGGGATGAGCAGTTCTTC
15 TRBJ1-2 NA TRBV9 CASSVAHTGSYGYTF TGTGCCAGCAGCGTAGCTCATACAGGCTCCTATGGCTACACCTTC
14 TRBJ1-5 NA TRBV25-1 CASSPGSGNQPQHF TGTGCCAGCAGTCCGGGATCGGGCAATCAGCCCCAGCATTTT
18 TRBJ1-2 TRBD1 TRBV2 CASRDSNLPGQGEYGYTF TGTGCCAGCAGGGATTCTAATCTCCCGGGACAGGGTGAATATGGCTACACCTTC
16 TRBJ2-4 TRBD1 TRBV9 CASSTQAGGGVDIQYF TGTGCCAGCAGCACCCAGGCAGGGGGCGGCGTGGACATTCAGTACTTC
14 TRBJ2-5 TRBD2 TRBV6-1 CASNLSGPQETQYF TGTGCCAGCAACCTTAGCGGGCCACAAGAGACCCAGTACTTC
18 TRBJ2-5 TRBD2 TRBV7-3 CASSLIRLAGGPPETQYF TGTGCCAGCAGCTTAATACGTCTAGCGGGAGGGCCCCCCGAGACCCAGTACTTC
16 TRBJ2-1 NA TRBV4-1 CASSQGILQPYNEQFF TGCGCCAGCAGCCAAGGAATCCTACAGCCCTACAATGAGCAGTTCTTC
14 TRBJ1-2 TRBD1 TRBV4-2 CASRREVGQVRLAF TGTGCCAGCAGACGTGAAGTGGGACAGGTGAGGTTAGCCTTC
15 TRBJ2-1 TRBD2 TRBV19 CASSITSGPYNEQFF TGTGCCAGTAGTATTACTAGCGGGCCCTACAATGAGCAGTTCTTC
14 TRBJ1-2 TRBD1 TRBV19 CASSIAQGAGGYTF TGTGCCAGTAGTATAGCACAGGGGGCCGGTGGCTACACCTTC
18 TRBJ2-2 TRBD2 TRBV4-3 CASSQVALAGGGTGELFF TGCGCCAGCAGCCAAGTGGCCTTAGCGGGAGGGGGAACCGGGGAGCTGTTTTTT
18 TRBJ2-1 TRBD2 TRBV7-7 CASSPTPERGADLNEQFF TGTGCCAGCAGCCCCACGCCCGAGCGGGGGGCAGACCTTAATGAGCAGTTCTTC
15 TRBJ1-2 NA TRBV4-3 CASSQDWERNYGYTF TGCGCCAGCAGCCAAGACTGGGAGCGCAACTATGGCTACACCTTC
17 TRBJ2-1 TRBD1 TRBV7-2 CASRLTGDRHSTGEQFF TGTGCCAGCAGACTAACAGGGGACAGGCACTCAACTGGTGAGCAGTTCTTC
17 TRBJ2-3 NA TRBV4-2 CASSLLEKVGLEDTQYF TGTGCCAGCAGCCTCCTGGAGAAGGTCGGCCTTGAAGATACGCAGTATTTT
13 TRBJ1-1 TRBD1 TRBV19 CASSGTGRTEAFF TGTGCCAGTTCCGGGACAGGGCGTACTGAAGCTTTCTTT
14 TRBJ1-5 NA TRBV7-8 CASSLSQHNQPQHF TGTGCCAGCAGCTTATCACAGCACAATCAGCCCCAGCATTTT
16 TRBJ2-2 NA TRBV5-1 CASSVGRGANTGELFF TGCGCCAGCAGCGTCGGACGGGGAGCGAACACCGGGGAGCTGTTTTTT
16 TRBJ2-6 TRBD1 TRBV19 CASSTTGGRGANVLTF TGTGCCAGTAGTACAACAGGGGGCAGGGGGGCCAACGTCCTGACTTTC
15 TRBJ2-7 TRBD2 TRBV7-3 CASSLAGGSSYEQYF TGTGCCAGCAGCTTAGCGGGAGGAAGCTCCTACGAGCAGTACTTC
16 TRBJ1-5 NA TRBV5-6 CASSRRMERGNQPQHF TGTGCCAGCAGCCGACGCATGGAAAGGGGTAATCAGCCCCAGCATTTT
15 TRBJ1-6 TRBD1 TRBV30 CAGSVQGGYNSPLHF TGTGCCGGGAGTGTACAGGGGGGTTATAATTCACCCCTCCACTTT